Listed here is a single TCR beta chain. This sample stems from a study of shared clonotypes between healthy human individuals. Background on the study: CD8 memory received one plate per donor, CD8 naive two, CD4 memory three and CD4 naive three.

Each subset's genomic DNA was split evenly across several immunoSEQ plates. Sorted-subset replicate PCR reactions were performed with roughly 200 ng DNA, corresponding to about 32,000 T cell genomes. Generated by immunoSEQ multiplex PCR, the TCRdb table keeps only in-frame clones and is missing some. This sample has approximately 2,000,000 clones, with 85% to 95% found just once. The receptor was derived from a man aged 18 to 30 in good health. Some clones in this sample may be carry-over from other donors' samples. Sample: naive CD4+ T cells from PBMCs. Subset of the sample: CD45RA+ positively selected.

The CDR3, as DNA: TGTGCCAGCAGTGAAGATTGGGTCTTATCAGGATTCTTC. This sequence encodes CASSEDWVLSGFF. The rearrangement uses TRBV6-1 and TRBJ2-1; no clear D gene. The V end was cut by 1 base, the J end by 16 bases, with 17 bases between. The CDR3 loop spans 13 amino acids. CDR1 and CDR2 from the germline V gene are MNHNS and SASEGT.